The following is a T cell receptor beta chain sequence with its context. Its target is not known. V shed 2 bases and J shed 3 bases, with 19 bases lying between them. Germline loops: CDR1 SNHLY, CDR2 FYNNEI. The CDR3 sequence is 17 residues long. These data belong to a study of cytomegalovirus exposure and HLA in healthy donors. General study points: Across donors, most TCRs were seen rarely, yet some public ones were widespread.

Sequencing used immunoSEQ multiplex PCR; TCRdb keeps in-frame clones, though not all of them. The sample includes 240,000 or so clones, around 86% of them seen just once. This chain joins TRBV2 and TRBJ1-2; D might be TRBD1 (5 bases). The source is a woman aged 25 to 45 in good health and CMV-seropositive. Sequenced input: PBMCs. The CDR3 is CASSEPRGMGGDYGYTF. The DNA for the CDR3 is TGTGCCAGCAGTGAACCCCGTGGTATGGGAGGGGACTATGGCTACACCTTC.